A single sample is the source of the 26 T cell receptor beta chains below, sequenced in a study of blood T cell repertoires in COVID-19. Here immunoSEQ multiplex PCR was the method, and the copy in TCRdb shows in-frame clones only, minus some. The sample has over 350,000 clones; 75% to 90% are singletons. Material for sequencing was peripheral blood. Source of these receptors: a woman aged 30 to 39 with active or convalescent COVID-19.

The gene calls are TRBV2 and TRBJ2-5; 9 positions match TRBD1. Germline CDR1 is SNHLY and CDR2 is FYNNEI. This CDR3 has 14 residues. V was pared by 6 bases and J by 5 bases, with 7 bases of the junction left unmatched. CDR3 amino acids: CASSQGTGKETQYF. DNA of the CDR3: TGTGCCAGCAGCCAAGGGACAGGGAAGGAGACCCAGTACTTC.

This chain links TRBV23-1 with TRBJ2-2; 9 positions match TRBD1. TRBV23-1 carries the ORF label, with uncertain function. The J segment lost 0 bases and the V segment lost 7 bases, leaving 15 bases of the junction unmatched. CDR3 size: 19 residues. CDR3 sequence: CASNSSLRDRVANTGELFF. The CDR3 nucleotides read TGCGCCAGCAATTCCTCACTCCGGGACAGGGTAGCGAACACCGGGGAGCTGTTTTTT.

This chain links TRBV23-1 with TRBJ2-6; 9 positions agree with TRBD1. TRBV23-1 is flagged as an ORF with uncertain function. CDR3 size: 18 residues. V lost 3 bases and J lost 3; bases outside the gene matches: 9. The CDR3 sequence is CASSHSGQGKGGANVLTF. In nucleotides, the CDR3 is TGCGCCAGCAGTCATTCCGGACAGGGGAAAGGTGGGGCCAACGTCCTGACTTTC.

The chain couples TRBV6-5 to TRBJ1-3; D may be TRBD1 (5 bases). Between the trimmed V and J ends, which lost 6 bases and 4 bases, there was a span of 13 bases. This CDR3 has 14 residues. Germline V lookup: CDR1 MNHEY, CDR2 SVGAGI. DNA for the CDR3: TGTGCCAGCAGGGCTCAGGGATCCGGAAACACCATATATTTT. Translated, it gives CASRAQGSGNTIYF.

This chain joins TRBV2 and TRBJ2-1; D may be TRBD2 (6 bases). The V end was cut by 5 bases, the J end by 6 bases, with 8 bases between. Germline CDR1 and CDR2: SNHLY and FYNNEI. This CDR3 region has 12 residues. The CDR3 region is CASSRDFNEQFF. The CDR3 region has the DNA TGTGCCAGCAGTCGGGACTTCAATGAGCAGTTCTTC.

V gene TRBV9 combines with J gene TRBJ1-2; 10 nucleotides agree with TRBD1. Trimming took 5 bases from V and 3 from J; bases not matched to a gene: 4. The V gene's germline CDR1 is SGDLS and CDR2 YYNGEE. The CDR3 extends over 14 amino acids. The CDR3 nucleotides read TGTGCCAGCAGTCCCGGGACAGGGGACTATGGCTACACCTTC. It is translated as CASSPGTGDYGYTF.

The sample holds a few counts of this clone. The chain uses TRBV3-1 (or the pseudogene TRBV3-2) and TRBJ2-1; perhaps TRBD2 as D (6 bases). Germline V lookup: CDR1 LGHDT, CDR2 YNNKEL (reference sequence). This CDR3 comprises 15 residues. Trimming shortened V by 5 bases and J by 2 bases, and 13 bases separated the two germline ends. CDR3 coding DNA: TGTGCCAGCAGCGTCCGGGAGCGAGCCTACAATGAGCAGTTCTTC. This gives the protein CASSVRERAYNEQFF.

The count of this clone is one. The chain employs TRBV30 and TRBJ1-5; D not resolved. This CDR3 contains 15 residues. In germline, CDR1 is GTSNPN, CDR2 SVGIG (reference sequence). Trimming removed 4 bases at V and 0 bases at J, with 13 bases between. The CDR3 region is CAWKWCQYSNQPQHF. The CDR3 DNA is TGTGCCTGGAAATGGTGTCAGTATAGCAATCAGCCCCAGCATTTT.

This chain joins TRBV19 and TRBJ2-5, with 9 bases aligning to TRBD1. Germline lookup yields CDR1 LNHDA and CDR2 SQIVND (reference sequence). The CDR3 sequence is 16 residues long. With V trimmed by 3 bases and J by 5 bases, 10 bases remained unmatched. The CDR3 region is CASSISGTGTWETQYF. The CDR3 DNA is TGTGCCAGTAGTATTTCCGGGACAGGGACTTGGGAGACCCAGTACTTC.

This chain joins TRBV5-6 and TRBJ1-2; possibly TRBD1 for D (6 bases). Germline CDR1 reads SGHDT; CDR2 reads YYEEEE. With 2 bases removed from V and 6 bases from J, the gap between germline ends came to 17 bases. This CDR3 is built from 15 residues. CDR3 residues: CASSFNPQGTNGYTF. The CDR3, as DNA: TGTGCCAGCAGCTTTAATCCACAGGGAACTAATGGCTACACCTTC.

The chain couples TRBV12-5 to TRBJ1-5; D is unresolved. In germline, CDR1 is LGHNT, CDR2 FRNRAP. This CDR3 is built from 15 residues. V was trimmed by 7 bases and J by 3 bases, leaving 16 bases between them. For the CDR3, the DNA is TGTGCTAGTGCCCCGGTGGAGAACGTCAATCAGCCCCAGCATTTT. Amino acid sequence: CASAPVENVNQPQHF.

The rearrangement uses TRBV29-1 and TRBJ2-3, with D possibly being TRBD2 (6 bases). The ends were cut back, 7 bases at V and 0 bases at J, with 17 bases in the middle. Germline CDR1 reads SQVTM; CDR2 reads ANQGSEA. The CDR3 runs to 15 residues. In nucleotides, the CDR3 is TGCAGCGCCATAAGGGATAGCGGAAGCACAGATACGCAGTATTTT. Its translation is CSAIRDSGSTDTQYF.

The gene calls are TRBV10-1 and TRBJ2-5, with TRBD2 identical over 16 bases. Germline CDR1 WNHNN, CDR2 SYGVQD (reference sequence). With V trimmed by 5 bases and J by 5 bases, 11 bases remained unmatched. This CDR3 is 18 amino acids long. CDR3 sequence: CASSPHTGLAGGYETQYF. CDR3 DNA: TGCGCCAGCAGTCCTCACACGGGACTAGCGGGAGGGTATGAGACCCAGTACTTC.

V usage is TRBV11-2 and J usage is TRBJ1-6; D is undetermined. Germline V gives CDR1 SGHAT, CDR2 FQNNGV. CDR3 length: 15 amino acids. Trimming cost V 0 bases and J 10 bases, with 13 bases left between them. CDR3 sequence: CASSLDFRGWSPLHF. For the CDR3, the DNA is TGTGCCAGCAGCTTAGATTTCCGGGGTTGGTCACCCCTCCACTTT.

This rearrangement joins TRBV27 to TRBJ1-2; TRBD1 is a possible D gene (6 bases). Germline V gene lookup returns CDR1 MNHEY and CDR2 SMNVEV (reference sequence). There are 14 residues in the CDR3. The V and J ends lost 7 bases and 0 bases respectively, with 12 bases between them. CDR3 amino acids: CASTQAGANYGYTF. The CDR3 nucleotides are TGTGCCAGCACTCAGGCAGGGGCTAACTATGGCTACACCTTC.

This sequence joins TRBV5-1 and TRBJ1-2, with D possibly matching TRBD1 (5 bases). CDR1 is SGHRS and CDR2 is YFSETQ in the germline V gene. This CDR3 region has 15 residues. Trimming shortened V by 4 bases and J by 8 bases, and 21 bases separated the two germline ends. For the CDR3, the DNA is TGCGCCAGCAGCCCCGGGTCCGGACAAGGCTACGGCTACACCTTC. Translated, it gives CASSPGSGQGYGYTF.

The J gene is TRBJ2-7, the V gene TRBV2; 10 bases agree with TRBD2. CDR1 and CDR2 from the germline V gene are SNHLY and FYNNEI. The CDR3 consists of 19 residues. Trimming at V came to 7 bases and at J to 1 base, leaving 19 bases not matched to a gene. As DNA, the CDR3 is TGTGCCAGCATAAGCTCTAGCGGGGGCCGGCCTTACCGATCCTACGAGCAGTACTTC. As protein: CASISSSGGRPYRSYEQYF.

The genes are TRBV5-1 and TRBJ2-7; 7 bases match TRBD2. CDR1 and CDR2 (germline): SGHRS, YFSETQ. V shed 4 bases and J 9 bases; nucleotides not matched to a gene: 13. The CDR3 length is 14 residues. The CDR3 region is CASSGDRGREGQYF. The CDR3 DNA reads TGCGCCAGCAGCGGAGACCGGGGCAGGGAGGGGCAGTACTTC.

This rearrangement joins TRBV3-1 (or the pseudogene TRBV3-2) to TRBJ2-3, with 7 bases fitting TRBD2. The germline gives CDR1 LGHDT, CDR2 YNNKEL (reference sequence). J gave up 4 bases and V 6 bases, and 7 bases lay outside the gene matches. The CDR3 is made up of 14 amino acids. The CDR3 bases are TGTGCCAGCAGGCTAGGCGGGAGCTCAGATACGCAGTATTTT. Its protein product is CASRLGGSSDTQYF.

This clone has only a few counts. This rearrangement joins TRBV7-9 to TRBJ1-1, with D unclear. V shed 0 bases and J shed 5 bases, with 7 bases lying between them. CDR1 and CDR2 from the germline V gene are SEHNR and FQNEAQ (reference sequence). The CDR3 extends over 13 amino acids. The CDR3 nucleotides read TGTGCCAGCAGCTTAGCGTCAGTGACTGAAGCTTTCTTT. This translates into CASSLASVTEAFF.

V usage is TRBV29-1 and J usage is TRBJ2-1, with D possibly TRBD1 on 5 matching bases. Germline CDR1 is SQVTM and CDR2 is ANQGSEA. This CDR3 is 15 amino acids long. V lost 4 bases to trimming and J lost 8 bases, with 21 bases between them. The CDR3 DNA sequence: TGCAGCGTTGCTGGTTCAGGGTATTACTTGGATGAGCAGTTCTTC. This encodes CSVAGSGYYLDEQFF.

This clone was picked up a small number of times. This chain links TRBV24-1 with TRBJ2-1; possibly TRBD1 for D (6 bases). Germline V gene sequence: CDR1 KGHDR, CDR2 SFDVKD. The ends were cut back, 3 bases at V and 0 bases at J, with 14 bases in the middle. The CDR3 has 17 residues. CDR3 DNA sequence: TGTGCCACCAGTGATGGAAGGGGGAAAAGCTCCTACAATGAGCAGTTCTTC. Residues: CATSDGRGKSSYNEQFF.

V and J are TRBV19 and TRBJ2-1; perhaps TRBD2 as D (6 bases). The germline V gene has CDR1 LNHDA and CDR2 SQIVND (reference sequence). The CDR3 runs 17 residues. V was clipped by 0 bases and J by 8 bases, with 20 bases between them. CDR3 coding DNA: TGTGCCAGTAGTATAGATGGGTCCGCAGGGAGGCGCGATGAGCAGTTCTTC. The encoded protein is CASSIDGSAGRRDEQFF.

The J gene is TRBJ1-6, the V gene TRBV10-3, with D possibly matching TRBD1 (6 bases). CDR1 ENHRY and CDR2 SYGVKD come from the germline V gene. The germline V and J ends were trimmed by 1 base and 8 bases, with 9 bases remaining between them. There are 14 residues in the CDR3. The CDR3 loop reads CAISEYGGDSPLHF. The CDR3 DNA reads as TGTGCCATCAGTGAGTATGGGGGCGATTCACCCCTCCACTTT.

The chain employs TRBV6-1 and TRBJ1-3, with 7 bases matching TRBD1. Trimming cost V 4 bases and J 3 bases; bases outside gene matches: 9. Germline CDR1 MNHNS, CDR2 SASEGT. The CDR3 covers 16 residues. The CDR3 loop is CASSAVGGAGGNTIYF. CDR3 sequence (DNA): TGTGCCAGCAGTGCGGTAGGGGGCGCGGGTGGAAACACCATATATTTT.

V is TRBV3-1 (or the pseudogene TRBV3-2) and J is TRBJ2-1; 10 nucleotides align to TRBD2. Trimming took 2 bases from V and 3 from J; bases not matched to a gene: 13. CDR3 length equals 19 residues. CDR1 is LGHDT and CDR2 is YNNKEL in the germline V gene (reference sequence). DNA for the CDR3: TGTGCCAGCAGCCAATCTCACGAGGTAGCGGGAGGCGGCTACAATGAGCAGTTCTTC. It codes for CASSQSHEVAGGGYNEQFF.